The present T cell receptor (beta chain) was sequenced within a study of T cell responses to AZD1222 COVID-19 vaccine. Notes on the study in general: Along spike, vaccine-associated CD4 TCRs were found throughout, with dominance at 160-218 and 743-854. Researchers took repertoire samples only after the peak T cell response had come. Most donors were white British and more were female, and clonal diversity was possibly underestimated.

In regard to this clone: Its target is not known.

Second doses at about 4 or about 12 weeks were pooled. Profiled with immunoSEQ multiplex PCR; TCRdb holds only in-frame clones, not every one. The repertoire includes 140,000 or so clones, roughly 86% of them detected once, and approximately 5% sits in the top ten. The sequence derives from an adult who received the AZD1222 COVID-19 vaccine. The specimen was peripheral blood, collected 28 days after the second AZD1222 dose.

The CDR3 nucleotides are TGTGCCAGCAGCCAAGAACTGATGCAGGATCAGCCCCAGCATTTT. Translation gives CASSQELMQDQPQHF. V gene TRBV4-2 combines with J gene TRBJ1-5, with no clear D. V was pared by 0 bases and J by 5 bases, with 11 bases between. The CDR3 is made up of 15 amino acids. CDR1 LGHNA and CDR2 YNFKEQ come from the germline V gene.